These 9 T cell receptor beta chains came from one sample sequenced in a study of blood T cell repertoires in COVID-19. Libraries were prepared by immunoSEQ multiplex PCR; TCRdb keeps only in-frame clonotypes and omits some of them. The table shows roughly 86,000 clones, with around 87% occurring only once. The specimen was peripheral blood. Source of these receptors: a man aged 35 to 55 with acute or convalescent COVID-19.

This clone appeared a few times. The chain carries TRBV7-2 and TRBJ2-3; TRBD2 agrees at 9 bases. The CDR3 spans 16 residues. V was clipped by 1 base and J by 5 bases; unmatched bases: 7. Germline V CDR1 and CDR2: SGHTA, FQGNSA. CDR3 loop: CASSLGLREGQDTQYF. In nucleotides, the CDR3 is TGTGCCAGCAGCTTAGGGCTGCGGGAGGGCCAAGATACGCAGTATTTT.

The chain uses TRBV6-2 or TRBV6-3 and TRBJ2-1; 8 bases line up with TRBD1. Trimming removed 6 bases from V and 5 bases from J; junction bases left unmatched: 9. The CDR3 length is 15 residues. Germline loops: CDR1 MNHEY, CDR2 SVGEGT. The CDR3 spells CASSRDRGAHNEQFF. CDR3 in DNA: TGTGCCAGCAGCCGTGACAGGGGAGCCCACAATGAGCAGTTCTTC.

V usage is TRBV18 and J usage is TRBJ2-1; 9 nucleotides match TRBD2. V lost 0 bases, J lost 1 base, and 4 bases stayed unmatched. This CDR3 is built from 17 residues. Germline values: CDR1 KGHSH, CDR2 LQKENI. CDR3: CASSPPSGLASYNEQFF. The CDR3 bases are TGTGCCAGCTCACCACCTTCGGGACTAGCTTCCTACAATGAGCAGTTCTTC.

This sequence joins TRBV11-2 and TRBJ2-6; D perhaps matches TRBD1 (5 bases). Trimming took 1 base from V and 4 from J, leaving 17 bases between them. The CDR3 runs 18 residues. Per germline, CDR1 SGHAT and CDR2 FQNNGV. CDR3 protein: CASSLAWQGVGGANVLTF. The CDR3 DNA reads TGTGCCAGCAGCTTAGCTTGGCAGGGTGTTGGAGGGGCCAACGTCCTGACTTTC.

The gene calls are TRBV6-5 and TRBJ1-2; TRBD1 might be the D (6 bases). Trimming pared 2 bases from V and 4 bases from J, leaving 17 bases between. This CDR3 contains 16 residues. CDR1 is MNHEY, CDR2 SVGAGI, per germline. CDR3 protein: CASSYAQGGGGYGYTF. CDR3 sequence (DNA): TGTGCCAGCAGTTACGCTCAGGGCGGGGGCGGCTATGGCTACACCTTC.

This chain uses TRBV10-3 with TRBJ1-6, with TRBD1 matching 8 bases. Germline CDR1 ENHRY, CDR2 SYGVKD. CDR3 length: 15 amino acids. Trimming cost V 0 bases and J 10 bases; bases outside gene matches: 5. This CDR3 is CAISESGQGASPLHF. The CDR3 DNA reads TGTGCCATCAGTGAGTCAGGACAGGGAGCCTCACCCCTCCACTTT.

The CDR3 DNA sequence: TGTGCCACCAGTGATCGGACAGCGTACACCGGGGAGCTGTTTTTT. As protein: CATSDRTAYTGELFF. The rearrangement links TRBV24-1 to TRBJ2-2, with D perhaps matching TRBD1 (6 bases). The CDR3 has 15 amino acids. Germline V CDR1 and CDR2: KGHDR, SFDVKD. V was cut by 3 bases and J by 3 bases, with 10 bases left in between.

The V gene is TRBV27, the J gene TRBJ2-2, with TRBD2 identical over 10 bases. V lost 6 bases and J lost 5; bases outside the gene matches: 3. The length of the CDR3 is 14 residues. Germline CDR1 MNHEY, CDR2 SMNVEV (reference sequence). The CDR3 DNA follows: TGTGCCAGCAGACTAGCGGGAAGGACCGGGGAGCTGTTTTTT. Its translation: CASRLAGRTGELFF.

The rearrangement links TRBV5-5 to TRBJ1-6, with D hard to call. The germline V gene encodes CDR1 SGHKS and CDR2 YYEKEE (reference sequence). The ends were cut back, 5 bases at V and 2 bases at J, with 8 bases in the middle. The CDR3 is made up of 14 amino acids. As DNA, the CDR3 is TGTGCCAGCAGATGGGAGCCCTATAATTCACCCCTCCACTTT. It encodes CASRWEPYNSPLHF.